A single T cell receptor (beta chain) is shown here with its context. Germline CDR1 and CDR2: MNHEY and SMNVEV (reference sequence). The CDR3 spans 15 residues. Trimming left V 6 bases short and J 4 bases short, with 16 bases between. Sequencing was performed with immunoSEQ multiplex PCR; in TCRdb, only in-frame clones are kept and a portion is missing. The sample holds about 100,000 clones, 95% seen once. The data are from a study of technical replicates of blood from a few donors. The sequence was obtained from a human donor in good health. This rearrangement joins TRBV27 to TRBJ1-5, with a tentative D call TRBD1 (6 bases). Sequences were obtained from T cells isolated from PBMCs. CDR3 loop: CASRRGGARNQPQHF. The CDR3 nucleotides read TGTGCCAGCAGGCGAGGGGGGGCCCGGAATCAGCCCCAGCATTTT.